This paragraph covers one T cell receptor (beta chain) sequence. The record originates from a study of blood T cell repertoires in COVID-19. Study-wide context: T cells, B-cell-depleted T cells, or PBMCs supplied cDNA or gDNA.

The assay was immunoSEQ multiplex PCR, and TCRdb's table has in-frame clones only and misses some. The sample has a few hundred thousand clones, around 90% seen once. CDR3 length: 15 amino acids. CDR1 and CDR2 (germline): SGDLS, YYNGEE. The V and J ends lost 3 bases and 3 bases, in that order; junction bases with no gene match: 7. The chain couples TRBV9 to TRBJ2-3, with TRBD2 matching 7 bases. The TCR was taken from a woman between 18 and 29 years old who had recovered from COVID-19. Sequencing used peripheral blood. The DNA for the CDR3 is TGTGCCAGCAGCGGGGGGAGGGTTGGGACAGATACGCAGTATTTT. Translating gives CASSGGRVGTDTQYF.